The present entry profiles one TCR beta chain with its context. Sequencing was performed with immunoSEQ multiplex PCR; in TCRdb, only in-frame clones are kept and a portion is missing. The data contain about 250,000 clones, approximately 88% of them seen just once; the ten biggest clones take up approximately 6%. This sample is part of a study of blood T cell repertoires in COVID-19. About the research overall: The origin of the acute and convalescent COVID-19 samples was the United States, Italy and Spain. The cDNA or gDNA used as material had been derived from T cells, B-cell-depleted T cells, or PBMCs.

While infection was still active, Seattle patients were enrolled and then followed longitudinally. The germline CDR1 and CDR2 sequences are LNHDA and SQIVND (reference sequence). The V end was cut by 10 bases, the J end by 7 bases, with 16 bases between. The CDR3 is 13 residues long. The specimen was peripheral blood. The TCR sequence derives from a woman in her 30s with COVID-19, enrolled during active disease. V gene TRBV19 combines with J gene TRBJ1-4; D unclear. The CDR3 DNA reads TGTGCCACTAAACGCGAGCGTCGTGAAAAACTGTTTTTT. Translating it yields CATKRERREKLFF. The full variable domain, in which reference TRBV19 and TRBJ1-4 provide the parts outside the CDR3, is DGGITQSPKYLFRKEGQNVTLSCEQNLNHDAMYWYRQDPGQGLRLIYYSQIVNDFQKGDIAEGYSVSREKKESFPLTVTSAQKNPTAFYLCATKRERREKLFFGSGTQLSVL.